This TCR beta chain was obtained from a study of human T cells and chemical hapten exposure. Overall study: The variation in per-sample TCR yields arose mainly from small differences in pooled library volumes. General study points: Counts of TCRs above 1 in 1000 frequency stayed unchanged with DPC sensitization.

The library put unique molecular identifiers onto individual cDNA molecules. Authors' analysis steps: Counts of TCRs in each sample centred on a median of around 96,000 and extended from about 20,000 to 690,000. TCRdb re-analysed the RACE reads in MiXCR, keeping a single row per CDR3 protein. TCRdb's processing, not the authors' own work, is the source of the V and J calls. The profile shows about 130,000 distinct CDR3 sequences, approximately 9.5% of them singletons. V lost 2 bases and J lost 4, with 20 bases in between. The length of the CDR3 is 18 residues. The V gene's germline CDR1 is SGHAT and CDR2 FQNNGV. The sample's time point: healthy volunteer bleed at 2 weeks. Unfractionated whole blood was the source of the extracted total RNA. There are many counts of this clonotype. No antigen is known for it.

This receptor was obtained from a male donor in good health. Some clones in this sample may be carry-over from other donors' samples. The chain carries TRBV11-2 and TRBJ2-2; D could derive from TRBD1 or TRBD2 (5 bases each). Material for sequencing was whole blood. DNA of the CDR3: TGTGCCAGCAGCTTAATCCCCAGGGACGTCCGAGCCACCGGGGAGCTGTTTTTT. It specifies CASSLIPRDVRATGELFF. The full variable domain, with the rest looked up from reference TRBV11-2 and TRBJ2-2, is EAGVAQSPRYKIIEKRQSVAFWCNPISGHATLYWYQQILGQGPKLLIQFQNNGVVDDSQLPKDRFSAERLKGVDSTLKIQPAKLEDSAVYLCASSLIPRDVRATGELFFGEGSRLTVL.